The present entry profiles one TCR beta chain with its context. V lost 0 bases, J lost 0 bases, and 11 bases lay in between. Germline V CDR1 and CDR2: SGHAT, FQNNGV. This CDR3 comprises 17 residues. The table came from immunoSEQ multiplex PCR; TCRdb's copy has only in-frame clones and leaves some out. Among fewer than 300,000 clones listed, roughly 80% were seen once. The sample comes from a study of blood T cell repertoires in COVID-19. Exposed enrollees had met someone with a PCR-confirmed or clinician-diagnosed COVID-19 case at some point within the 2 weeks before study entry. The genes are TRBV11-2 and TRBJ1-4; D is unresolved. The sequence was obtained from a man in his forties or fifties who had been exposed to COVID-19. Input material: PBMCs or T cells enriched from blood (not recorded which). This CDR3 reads CASSLDDMSATNEKLFF. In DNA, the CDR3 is TGTGCCAGCAGCTTAGATGACATGAGTGCAACTAATGAAAAACTGTTTTTT.